Listed below are T cell receptor beta chains from one sample, sequenced in a study of T cell responses to AZD1222 COVID-19 vaccine. Measured with immunoSEQ multiplex PCR; TCRdb has only the in-frame clones, and not every one. In the table there are about 140,000 clones, 80% to 95% of which are singletons. Sample: peripheral blood, taken on day 0 of AZD1222 vaccination. The source of these receptors is an adult in good health. Both conserved end residues are part of each CDR3. Each record gives: J gene, V gene, clone size, D gene, CDR3 DNA, CDR3 protein. The D gene is left open where the match is weak. Clone size is given for some rows only: seen once, a few or many times, or a class if the clone is expanded.

j_call: TRBJ1-1; v_call: TRBV27; clone_size: -; d_call: -; cdr3_nt: TGTGCCAGCAGTCAAAGGGGGGAGAACACTGAAGCTTTCTTT; cdr3_aa: CASSQRGENTEAFF
j_call: TRBJ2-1; v_call: TRBV5-4; clone_size: -; d_call: -; cdr3_nt: TGTGCCAGCAGCTTGTTGGACTTGAACCATGAGCAGTTCTTC; cdr3_aa: CASSLLDLNHEQFF
j_call: TRBJ2-6; v_call: TRBV9; clone_size: -; d_call: -; cdr3_nt: TGTGCCAGCAGCGTAGGGTCCAGCAACTCTGGGGCCAACGTCCTGACTTTC; cdr3_aa: CASSVGSSNSGANVLTF
j_call: TRBJ1-2; v_call: TRBV27; clone_size: -; d_call: -; cdr3_nt: TGTGCCAGCAGAACCCAAAACTATGGCTACACCTTC; cdr3_aa: CASRTQNYGYTF
j_call: TRBJ1-6; v_call: TRBV18; clone_size: -; d_call: -; cdr3_nt: TGTGCCAGCTCACCGGGACTCGGGAGGAGTTCACCCCTCCACTTT; cdr3_aa: CASSPGLGRSSPLHF
j_call: TRBJ2-5; v_call: TRBV20-1; clone_size: -; d_call: -; cdr3_nt: TGCAGTGCGCCCAGCGGAGAGACCCAGTACTTC; cdr3_aa: CSAPSGETQYF
j_call: TRBJ2-1; v_call: TRBV4-2; clone_size: -; d_call: TRBD2; cdr3_nt: TGTGCCAGCAGCCAAGGAGGGACTAGCGCCTACAATGAGCAGTTCTTC; cdr3_aa: CASSQGGTSAYNEQFF
j_call: TRBJ2-5; v_call: TRBV7-2; clone_size: few; d_call: TRBD2; cdr3_nt: TGTGCCAGCAGCTTAGTCCTAGCGGGGGCCCAAGAGACCCAGTACTTC; cdr3_aa: CASSLVLAGAQETQYF
j_call: TRBJ2-6; v_call: TRBV28; clone_size: -; d_call: -; cdr3_nt: TGTGCCAGCAGCCGTCCATCTGGGGCCAACGTCCTGACTTTC; cdr3_aa: CASSRPSGANVLTF
j_call: TRBJ2-2; v_call: TRBV4-3; clone_size: -; d_call: TRBD1; cdr3_nt: TGCGCCAGCAGCCCCACGACAGGGGTCAACACCGGGGAGCTGTTTTTT; cdr3_aa: CASSPTTGVNTGELFF
j_call: TRBJ2-1; v_call: TRBV11-2; clone_size: -; d_call: -; cdr3_nt: TGTGCCAGCAGCTCTCCCAGAGGCAGGGAGCAGTTCTTC; cdr3_aa: CASSSPRGREQFF
j_call: TRBJ2-1; v_call: TRBV30; clone_size: -; d_call: TRBD1; cdr3_nt: TGTGCCTGGTCGCCCCGGGACAGTTTCAATGAGCAGTTCTTC; cdr3_aa: CAWSPRDSFNEQFF
j_call: TRBJ1-2; v_call: TRBV30; clone_size: -; d_call: -; cdr3_nt: TGTGCCTGGAGTGTAACCGGCTATGGCTACACCTTC; cdr3_aa: CAWSVTGYGYTF
j_call: TRBJ2-3; v_call: TRBV7-9; clone_size: -; d_call: -; cdr3_nt: TGTGCCAGCAGCCCCACGGACAGAGATACGCAGTATTTT; cdr3_aa: CASSPTDRDTQYF
j_call: TRBJ1-6; v_call: TRBV9; clone_size: few; d_call: -; cdr3_nt: TGTGCCAGCAGCCGGGACCCCAAGGGGAATTCACCCCTCCACTTT; cdr3_aa: CASSRDPKGNSPLHF
j_call: TRBJ1-1; v_call: TRBV7-7; clone_size: -; d_call: -; cdr3_nt: TGTGCTAGCAGCTTAACCACCGACAGCACTGAAGCTTTCTTT; cdr3_aa: CASSLTTDSTEAFF
j_call: TRBJ2-1; v_call: TRBV30; clone_size: -; d_call: TRBD1; cdr3_nt: TGTGCCTGGAGCGACAGGGGGCCCTACAATGAGCAGTTCTTC; cdr3_aa: CAWSDRGPYNEQFF
j_call: TRBJ2-7; v_call: TRBV5-1; clone_size: -; d_call: TRBD1; cdr3_nt: TGCGCCAGCAGCTTCCGGGACAGGGACGAGCAGTACTTC; cdr3_aa: CASSFRDRDEQYF
j_call: TRBJ1-2; v_call: TRBV10-3; clone_size: once; d_call: TRBD1; cdr3_nt: TGTGCCATCAGTGGAAGGGGACAGAATAACTATGGCTACACCTTC; cdr3_aa: CAISGRGQNNYGYTF
j_call: TRBJ1-2; v_call: TRBV4-1; clone_size: -; d_call: -; cdr3_nt: TGCGCCAGCAGCCAAGAATTCAACCTTGGCTACACCTTC; cdr3_aa: CASSQEFNLGYTF
j_call: TRBJ2-5; v_call: TRBV3-1/TRBV3-2; clone_size: -; d_call: TRBD1; cdr3_nt: TGTGCCAGCAGCCAGATCAGGACAGGTCAAGAGACCCAGTACTTC; cdr3_aa: CASSQIRTGQETQYF
j_call: TRBJ1-3; v_call: TRBV4-1; clone_size: -; d_call: -; cdr3_nt: TGCGCCAGCAGCCAAGATCGGTCCTCTGGAAACACCATATATTTT; cdr3_aa: CASSQDRSSGNTIYF
j_call: TRBJ1-6; v_call: TRBV20-1; clone_size: many; d_call: TRBD1; cdr3_nt: TGCAGTGCTAGTCCCGGGACAGGGGGCAGTTCACCCCTCCACTTT; cdr3_aa: CSASPGTGGSSPLHF
j_call: TRBJ2-7; v_call: TRBV9; clone_size: -; d_call: TRBD2; cdr3_nt: TGTGCCAGCGGGGCGGGAGGCCCCTACGAGCAGTACTTC; cdr3_aa: CASGAGGPYEQYF
j_call: TRBJ2-4; v_call: TRBV7-6; clone_size: -; d_call: TRBD1; cdr3_nt: TGTGCCAGCAGCGAGTTCGGACAGGGGGCGCGGGAAGCCAAAAACATTCAGTACTTC; cdr3_aa: CASSEFGQGAREAKNIQYF
j_call: TRBJ1-2; v_call: TRBV5-6; clone_size: -; d_call: -; cdr3_nt: TGTGCCAGCAGCCGCTCCCACCTCAGGGTGGACGGCTACACCTTC; cdr3_aa: CASSRSHLRVDGYTF
j_call: TRBJ1-1; v_call: TRBV28; clone_size: -; d_call: -; cdr3_nt: TGTGCCAGCAGTACCCCTTGGGGGGCGAACACTGAAGCTTTCTTT; cdr3_aa: CASSTPWGANTEAFF
j_call: TRBJ2-7; v_call: TRBV15; clone_size: -; d_call: -; cdr3_nt: TGTGCCACCGGCGAGGGGGGGCTCTACGGGCAGTACTTC; cdr3_aa: CATGEGGLYGQYF
j_call: TRBJ1-5; v_call: TRBV28; clone_size: -; d_call: -; cdr3_nt: TGTGCCAGCAGTTCCTTTTTCAGAGCCGGTAATCAGCCCCAGCATTTT; cdr3_aa: CASSSFFRAGNQPQHF
j_call: TRBJ1-2; v_call: TRBV2; clone_size: -; d_call: -; cdr3_nt: TGTGCCAGCAAGGAGGGTATTGGCTATGGCTACACCTTC; cdr3_aa: CASKEGIGYGYTF
j_call: TRBJ2-3; v_call: TRBV6-5; clone_size: -; d_call: TRBD1; cdr3_nt: TGTGCCAGCAGTCCAGGGGGAGATACGCAGTATTTT; cdr3_aa: CASSPGGDTQYF
j_call: TRBJ1-2; v_call: TRBV10-1; clone_size: once; d_call: -; cdr3_nt: TGCGCCAGCAGTGACGCCCCTCCCCCCGACGGAACTAACTATGGCTACACCTTC; cdr3_aa: CASSDAPPPDGTNYGYTF
j_call: TRBJ1-6; v_call: TRBV18; clone_size: -; d_call: -; cdr3_nt: TGTGCCAGCTCACCCAGACAGGCCAAGGATTCACCCCTCCACTTT; cdr3_aa: CASSPRQAKDSPLHF
j_call: TRBJ1-3; v_call: TRBV5-6; clone_size: once; d_call: TRBD1; cdr3_nt: TGTGCCAGCAGCCCACAGGGGGCCTCTGGAAACACCATATATTTT; cdr3_aa: CASSPQGASGNTIYF
j_call: TRBJ1-1; v_call: TRBV3-1/TRBV3-2; clone_size: -; d_call: -; cdr3_nt: TGTGCCAGCAGCCAAGCGGGAGCAGGGGCGCGTACTGAAGCTTTCTTT; cdr3_aa: CASSQAGAGARTEAFF
j_call: TRBJ2-7; v_call: TRBV5-5; clone_size: few; d_call: -; cdr3_nt: TGTGCCAGCAGCTTGGTAGGCAGGGGCTCCTACGAGCAGTACTTC; cdr3_aa: CASSLVGRGSYEQYF
j_call: TRBJ1-2; v_call: TRBV10-3; clone_size: -; d_call: TRBD1; cdr3_nt: TGTGCCATCAGTGAGCCCGTCGGGGGACAGGGGACCTCTAACTATGGCTACACCTTC; cdr3_aa: CAISEPVGGQGTSNYGYTF
j_call: TRBJ2-1; v_call: TRBV19; clone_size: once; d_call: -; cdr3_nt: TGTGCCTGCTCCCCGCGCCCCGGGGATGAGCAGTTCTTC; cdr3_aa: CACSPRPGDEQFF
j_call: TRBJ2-5; v_call: TRBV2; clone_size: once; d_call: -; cdr3_nt: TGTGCCAGCCGAGGGGTTCAAGAGACCCAGTACTTC; cdr3_aa: CASRGVQETQYF
j_call: TRBJ2-7; v_call: TRBV27; clone_size: -; d_call: -; cdr3_nt: TGTGCCAGCAGACCCGCGAGCCCGGGACTTATCTACGAGCAGTACTTC; cdr3_aa: CASRPASPGLIYEQYF
j_call: TRBJ1-1; v_call: TRBV4-1; clone_size: -; d_call: -; cdr3_nt: TGCGCCAGCAGCCGATCGGGGGTAGACACTGAAGCTTTCTTT; cdr3_aa: CASSRSGVDTEAFF
j_call: TRBJ1-5; v_call: TRBV10-1; clone_size: -; d_call: TRBD1; cdr3_nt: TGCGCCAGCAGTGACCTCAGGGGGGATCAGCCCCAGCATTTT; cdr3_aa: CASSDLRGDQPQHF
j_call: TRBJ1-5; v_call: TRBV6-1; clone_size: -; d_call: -; cdr3_nt: TGTGCCAGCAGTGGGGAGGCGGGCTATAGCAATCAGCCCCAGCATTTT; cdr3_aa: CASSGEAGYSNQPQHF
j_call: TRBJ2-1; v_call: TRBV2; clone_size: -; d_call: -; cdr3_nt: TGTGCCAGCAGTGTTCGTCAGGACATCAGACACAATGAGCAGTTCTTC; cdr3_aa: CASSVRQDIRHNEQFF
j_call: TRBJ1-1; v_call: TRBV25-1; clone_size: -; d_call: -; cdr3_nt: TGTGCCAGCAGAATGGACGGGTTGAGCACTGAAGCTTTCTTT; cdr3_aa: CASRMDGLSTEAFF
j_call: TRBJ2-5; v_call: TRBV5-6; clone_size: -; d_call: -; cdr3_nt: TGTGCCAGCAGCTTGCGTACAGAGAATCAAGAGACCCAGTACTTC; cdr3_aa: CASSLRTENQETQYF
j_call: TRBJ2-7; v_call: TRBV5-1; clone_size: -; d_call: TRBD2; cdr3_nt: TGCGCCAGCAGCCCAAGCGGGATGGCCTCCTACGAGCAGTACTTC; cdr3_aa: CASSPSGMASYEQYF
j_call: TRBJ2-1; v_call: TRBV11-2; clone_size: -; d_call: -; cdr3_nt: TGTGCCAGCAGCTTAGATCCCCAGAGCTCCTACAATGAGCAGTTCTTC; cdr3_aa: CASSLDPQSSYNEQFF
j_call: TRBJ1-1; v_call: TRBV21-1; clone_size: -; d_call: -; cdr3_nt: TGTGCCAGCAGCGCCCAGACTTCTCCGGGGAACACTGAAGCTTTCTTT; cdr3_aa: CASSAQTSPGNTEAFF
j_call: TRBJ1-4; v_call: TRBV19; clone_size: -; d_call: -; cdr3_nt: TGTGCCAGTAGTATGACGGGCGGGGCCAGACCTAATGAAAAACTGTTTTTT; cdr3_aa: CASSMTGGARPNEKLFF
j_call: TRBJ2-1; v_call: TRBV19; clone_size: -; d_call: TRBD2; cdr3_nt: TGTGCCAGTAGTACCGGACTAGCTTACAATGAGCAGTTCTTC; cdr3_aa: CASSTGLAYNEQFF
j_call: TRBJ1-3; v_call: TRBV3-1/TRBV3-2; clone_size: -; d_call: -; cdr3_nt: TGTGCCAGCAGCCGGGGTCACTCTGGAAACACCATATATTTT; cdr3_aa: CASSRGHSGNTIYF